Presented here are 20 T cell receptor beta chains from one specimen sequenced in a study of beta chain features in type 1 diabetes. Isolated RNA was reverse transcribed in full, so expressed TCRB transcripts were sequenced. Repertoires were generated with immunoSEQ multiplex PCR, while TCRdb's copy carries only in-frame clones and drops some. There are over 500,000 clones in the sample; about 14% occur only once, and around 0.095% lies in the top ten. The sequenced sample consisted of naive CD4+ T cells from blood. The receptor set was obtained from a man younger than 35 in good health.

This clone has only one observation. The chain uses TRBV5-4 and TRBJ1-4, with D maybe TRBD1 (5 bases). This CDR3 region has 16 residues. The germline V and J ends were trimmed by 5 bases and 5 bases, with 19 bases remaining between them. In germline, CDR1 is SGHNT, CDR2 YYREEE (reference sequence). CDR3 loop: CASSLRSGTGNEKLFF. CDR3 nucleotides: TGTGCCAGCAGTCTCCGCTCCGGGACGGGAAATGAAAAACTGTTTTTT.

The sample holds a few counts of this clone. This chain joins TRBV18 and TRBJ1-3, with a possible D match to TRBD1 (6 bases). V lost 3 bases to trimming and J lost 0 bases, with 12 bases between them. This CDR3 contains 16 residues. Germline lookup yields CDR1 KGHSH and CDR2 LQKENI. Here the CDR3 reads CASSPGRTDSGNTIYF. Written as DNA, the CDR3 is TGTGCCAGCTCACCGGGACGGACAGACTCTGGAAACACCATATATTTT.

This clone turned up a few times. CDR3 region: CASSEFSGALYNEQFF. The CDR3 nucleotides are TGTGCCAGCAGTGAGTTTAGCGGGGCCCTCTACAATGAGCAGTTCTTC. The gene calls are TRBV2 and TRBJ2-1, with 8 positions matching TRBD2. Trimming cost V 3 bases and J 3 bases; bases outside gene matches: 7. The CDR3 is made up of 16 amino acids. CDR1 SNHLY and CDR2 FYNNEI come from the germline V gene.

V usage is TRBV6-6 and J usage is TRBJ1-2; 8 nucleotides align to TRBD1. The V gene's germline CDR1 is MNHNY and CDR2 SVGAGI (reference sequence). The CDR3 loop spans 14 amino acids. J gave up 5 bases and V 6 bases, and 8 bases lay outside the gene matches. The CDR3 loop reads CASRDREFFYGYTF. The CDR3 DNA follows: TGTGCCAGCAGGGACAGGGAGTTCTTTTATGGCTACACCTTC.

This clone was seen only once. Here the CDR3 reads CASSLTDNTEAFF. CDR3 in DNA: TGTGCCAGCAGTTTGACAGATAACACTGAAGCTTTCTTT. The chain links TRBV6-1 to TRBJ1-1, with D perhaps matching TRBD1 (5 bases). The V and J ends lost 5 bases and 2 bases respectively, with 9 bases between them. This CDR3 is 13 amino acids long. Looked up from germline, CDR1 is MNHNS and CDR2 is SASEGT.

Note on this clone: Other DNA sequences within the sample encode an identical CDR3. V usage is TRBV5-1 and J usage is TRBJ2-7, with D tentatively TRBD1 (6 bases). The V gene's germline CDR1 is SGHRS and CDR2 YFSETQ. V was clipped by 3 bases and J by 3 bases, with 10 bases between them. The CDR3 is 13 residues long. The CDR3 here is CASSSTGNYEQYF. DNA of the CDR3: TGCGCCAGCAGCTCGACAGGAAACTACGAGCAGTACTTC.

The chain has TRBV4-2 and TRBJ2-1; 11 bases map to TRBD2. Germline V gives CDR1 LGHNA, CDR2 YNFKEQ. The CDR3 spans 17 residues. V dropped 3 bases and J dropped 7; count of bases not matched to a gene: 11. In DNA form, the CDR3 reads TGTGCCAGCAGCCAGGACTCCCCGGGACTAGCGGTGAATGAGCAGTTCTTC. This gives the protein CASSQDSPGLAVNEQFF.

This clone was observed a handful of times. The chain couples TRBV5-1 to TRBJ2-5; 8 nucleotides line up with TRBD2. Per germline, CDR1 SGHRS and CDR2 YFSETQ. The CDR3 totals 15 residues. V shed 2 bases and J 5 bases; nucleotides not matched to a gene: 8. CDR3 DNA sequence: TGCGCCAGCAGCTTCGGGACTAGTTTTATGGAGACCCAGTACTTC. Translated, it gives CASSFGTSFMETQYF.

V and J are TRBV29-1 and TRBJ2-4; 9 nucleotides match TRBD1. CDR3 length: 17 amino acids. With 4 bases clipped from V and 6 bases from J, the junction kept 16 bases outside the gene matches. Germline CDR1 and CDR2: SQVTM and ANQGSEA. The CDR3 protein is CSVGGYPGQGARNIQYF. CDR3 sequence (DNA): TGCAGCGTTGGGGGATACCCGGGACAGGGCGCTCGAAACATTCAGTACTTC.

Written as DNA, the CDR3 is TGCAGCTTCCGTAGTCTTTTAGGGGTTACGCAGTATTTT. Protein sequence: CSFRSLLGVTQYF. The V and J genes are TRBV29-1 and TRBJ2-3; a weak D match, TRBD1 (5 bases). V shed 8 bases and J shed 8 bases, with 20 bases lying between them. Germline lookup yields CDR1 SQVTM and CDR2 ANQGSEA. This CDR3 is built from 13 residues.

The chain recombines TRBV7-8 with TRBJ1-2; D uncertain. Germline CDR1 SGHVS, CDR2 FQNEAQ. Between the trimmed V and J ends, which lost 4 bases and 7 bases, there was a span of 19 bases. The CDR3 totals 15 residues. As DNA, the CDR3 is TGTGCCAGCAGCTCCAGAGGAACACTAGGACGTGGCTACACCTTC. Amino acid sequence: CASSSRGTLGRGYTF. The full variable domain, completed using reference TRBV7-8 and TRBJ1-2, is GAGVSQSPRYKVAKRGQDVALRCDPISGHVSLFWYQQALGQGPEFLTYFQNEAQLDKSGLPSDRFFAERPEGSVSTLKIQRTQQEDSAVYLCASSSRGTLGRGYTFGSGTRLTVV.

This clone was counted between two and nine times. The chain is built from TRBV9 and TRBJ2-7, with D possibly being TRBD1 (6 bases). This CDR3 is 13 amino acids long. V lost 4 bases and J lost 3, with 11 bases in between. Germline V gene lookup returns CDR1 SGDLS and CDR2 YYNGEE. The CDR3 coding sequence is TGTGCCAGCAGCCCCAAACAGGGCTACGAGCAGTACTTC. It translates to CASSPKQGYEQYF.

In DNA, the CDR3 is TGTGCCAGTAGTCCGGGCAGGGGTGGCAATCAGCCCCAGCATTTT. This encodes CASSPGRGGNQPQHF. The rearrangement links TRBV19 to TRBJ1-5; D might be TRBD1 (6 bases). The ends were cut back, 5 bases at V and 2 bases at J, with 13 bases in the middle. CDR3 length: 15 amino acids. In germline, CDR1 is LNHDA, CDR2 SQIVND (reference sequence). Supplemented by reference TRBV19 and TRBJ1-5, the full variable domain reads DGGITQSPKYLFRKEGQNVTLSCEQNLNHDAMYWYRQDPGQGLRLIYYSQIVNDFQKGDIAEGYSVSREKKESFPLTVTSAQKNPTAFYLCASSPGRGGNQPQHFGDGTRLSIL.

The genes are TRBV7-9 and TRBJ2-7; possibly TRBD1 for D (5 bases). Germline V lookup: CDR1 SEHNR, CDR2 FQNEAQ (reference sequence). The CDR3 consists of 17 residues. The germline V and J ends were trimmed by 5 bases and 3 bases, with 23 bases remaining between them. The CDR3 here is CASSPKQGRSNFYEQYF. DNA for the CDR3: TGTGCCAGCAGCCCGAAGCAGGGCAGAAGCAATTTCTACGAGCAGTACTTC.

The chain uses TRBV29-1 and TRBJ1-2; D is unclear. The V gene lost 1 base and the J gene lost 2 bases, with 8 bases spanning the gap. Germline V lookup: CDR1 SQVTM, CDR2 ANQGSEA. The CDR3 covers 13 residues. CDR3 sequence: CSVEGQANYGYTF. DNA of the CDR3: TGCAGCGTTGAAGGCCAGGCCAACTATGGCTACACCTTC. Using reference TRBV29-1 and TRBJ1-2 for the parts outside the CDR3, the full variable domain is SAVISQKPSRDICQRGTSLTIQCQVDSQVTMMFWYRQQPGQSLTLIATANQGSEATYESGFVIDKFPISRPNLTFSTLTVSNMSPEDSSIYLCSVEGQANYGYTFGSGTRLTVV.

This clone appeared a few times. In DNA, the CDR3 is TGTGCCAGCAGCTTAGGACTGCAAGAGACCCAGTACTTC. Its translation is CASSLGLQETQYF. V is TRBV7-3 and J is TRBJ2-5; D might be TRBD2 (5 bases). Germline lookup yields CDR1 SGHTA and CDR2 FQGTGA. Trimming cost V 2 bases and J 2 bases, with 6 bases left between them. CDR3 length: 13 residues.

In this sample, this clone turned up a few times. CDR3 in DNA: TGTGCCAGCAGTTCTTGGGCAACAAAGGGTCCCGGGGAGCTGTTTTTT. Translation: CASSSWATKGPGELFF. The chain couples TRBV27 to TRBJ2-2; D is unresolved. The V end was cut by 4 bases, the J end by 6 bases, with 18 bases between. Germline loops: CDR1 MNHEY, CDR2 SMNVEV (reference sequence). There are 16 residues in the CDR3.

In its sample, this clone was seen a few times. The chain has TRBV5-6 and TRBJ2-3, with 9 positions matching TRBD1. Per the germline V gene, CDR1 is SGHDT and CDR2 is YYEEEE. CDR3 length: 16 amino acids. With V trimmed by 3 bases and J by 8 bases, 13 bases remained unmatched. CDR3 region: CASSSTDRGWRGTQYF. The CDR3 DNA reads TGTGCCAGCAGCTCTACGGACAGGGGATGGCGTGGTACGCAGTATTTT.

The chain recombines TRBV28 with TRBJ2-1; 15 bases match TRBD2. Germline V gene sequence: CDR1 MDHEN, CDR2 SYDVKM. CDR3 length: 16 amino acids. Trimming at V came to 4 bases and at J to 7 bases, leaving 5 bases not matched to a gene. CDR3 sequence (DNA): TGTGCCAGCAGTTCGGGACTAGCGGGAGGAAGGAATGAGCAGTTCTTC. Residues: CASSSGLAGGRNEQFF.

The genes are TRBV2 and TRBJ1-6, with 7 bases identical to TRBD1. This CDR3 region has 15 residues. The junction had 17 bases not matched to a gene; V was cut back by 11 bases and J by 10 bases. Germline loops: CDR1 SNHLY, CDR2 FYNNEI. CDR3 residues: CAHAAGGREDSPLHF. The CDR3 DNA is TGTGCCCACGCGGCAGGGGGAAGGGAGGACTCACCCCTCCACTTT.